A single sample gave rise to the 2 T cell receptor beta chains below, sequenced in a study of blood T cells in healthy people across ages. A second PCR, run for about 7 to 12 cycles, used a sample-barcoded 5' primer plus a J-beta primer mix. TCRdb reanalysed the 5' RACE reads using MiXCR and keeps one entry per CDR3 protein. The sample holds some 1.7 million distinct CDR3 sequences, over 25% seen once. The material sequenced was blood. The source of these receptors is a woman aged 25-40 years in good health.

The table lists this clonotype with many counts. This CDR3 reads CSVEDKVYEQYF. DNA of the CDR3: TGCAGCGTTGAAGATAAAGTCTACGAGCAGTACTTC. This sequence joins TRBV29-1 and TRBJ2-7; the D is unclear. The V and J ends lost 0 bases and 3 bases respectively, with 6 bases between them. The CDR3 spans 12 residues. Per germline, CDR1 SQVTM and CDR2 ANQGSEA.

The rearrangement uses TRBV5-1 and TRBJ2-5, with 8 positions matching TRBD1. V shed 3 bases, J shed 5 bases, and the junction held 12 bases outside the gene matches. There are 16 residues in the CDR3. Germline V gene sequence: CDR1 SGHRS, CDR2 YFSETQ. The CDR3 DNA reads as TGCGCCAGCAGCTCCCCGATAACAGGGGGGTATGAGACCCAGTACTTC. It yields the protein CASSSPITGGYETQYF.